This T cell receptor beta chain comes out of a study of T cell responses to AZD1222 COVID-19 vaccine. Notes on the study in general: Just six AZD1222 recipients were seropositive at baseline. Scientists sampled the repertoires only once the peak T cell response had passed. Elevations in Spike-specific TCR breadth and depth followed administration of two AZD1222 doses. White British people made up most donors, females outnumbered males, and clonal diversity was possibly underestimated.

Assay: immunoSEQ multiplex PCR; the TCRdb copy retains only in-frame clones and omits some. The sample shows around 150,000 clones, around nine tenths of them seen only once. Trimming removed 2 bases at V and 9 bases at J, with 15 bases between. Germline V gene sequence: CDR1 MNHNS, CDR2 SASEGT. The length of the CDR3 is 14 residues. Details on this clone: Its antigen is as yet unknown.

This specimen was peripheral blood, taken on day 0 of AZD1222 vaccination. The sequence came from an adult in good health. V and J are TRBV6-1 and TRBJ2-3, with a weak D call TRBD2 (7 bases). The CDR3 loop reads CASSESGGPQTQYF. The DNA for the CDR3 is TGTGCCAGCAGTGAATCGGGGGGCCCCCAAACGCAGTATTTT.